The text below deals with one T cell receptor (beta chain). What it recognizes is unknown. The data were taken from a study of identical twins. General study points: Monozygotic twin pairs showed more out-of-frame TCR alpha sharing than models estimated. While abundant cord blood beta clonotypes carried fewer insertions, memory repertoires showed no such pattern.

Template switching introduced a universal primer site, and the cDNA bore unique molecular identifiers. TCRdb redid the calling of the 5' RACE reads with MiXCR, one entry per CDR3 protein. The sample has more than 650,000 distinct CDR3 sequences; 6% to 6.5% are singletons. The length of the CDR3 is 16 residues. CDR1 is MNHNS, CDR2 SASEGT, per germline. Germline trimming cut 0 bases from V and 9 bases from J; bases unmatched to any gene: 8. This receptor was obtained from a man between 18 and 35 years old in good health. This chain links TRBV6-1 with TRBJ1-6, with 7 nucleotides matching TRBD1. Sequencing input: naive T cells sorted from blood. This chain's CDR3 is CASSEAVGQLGSPLHF. The CDR3 DNA follows: TGTGCCAGCAGTGAAGCGGTGGGACAGCTAGGTTCACCCCTCCACTTT.